Listed below are T cell receptor beta chains from one sample, sequenced in a study of patients and donors after allogeneic stem cell transplantation. TCRdb fed the RT-PCR reads into MiXCR, producing one record per CDR3 protein. This sample has approximately 37,000 distinct CDR3 sequences; more than 30% occur once, and the top ten carry about two thirds. The sequencing input was blood, either unsorted or a sorted T cell fraction (not recorded which). The receptors were gathered from a human donor who was either an allogeneic HSCT recipient or a stem cell or donor lymphocyte infusion donor (not recorded which). It is not recorded whose cells these are; they may come from a transplant donor. Each CDR3 is given with its conserved first and last residue. A D gene is named only where the DNA matches it firmly. Only part of the rows carry a size: once, few, many, or a class if the clone is expanded.

clone_size: few; d_call: -; v_call: TRBV5-6; j_call: TRBJ1-5; cdr3_aa: CASSNLAGDQPQHF; cdr3_nt: TGTGCCAGCAGCAACCTCGCAGGGGATCAGCCCCAGCATTTT
clone_size: -; d_call: -; v_call: TRBV10-3; j_call: TRBJ2-3; cdr3_aa: CAISEGADTQYF; cdr3_nt: TGTGCCATCAGTGAGGGGGCAGATACGCAGTATTTT
clone_size: large; d_call: -; v_call: TRBV7-2; j_call: TRBJ1-1; cdr3_aa: CASSFDGVRMNTEAFF; cdr3_nt: TGTGCCAGCAGCTTTGACGGCGTCAGGATGAACACTGAAGCTTTCTTT
clone_size: many; d_call: -; v_call: TRBV12-3/TRBV12-4; j_call: TRBJ1-2; cdr3_aa: CASSLEARRGGGYTF; cdr3_nt: TGTGCCAGCAGTTTAGAGGCCAGGCGGGGAGGTGGCTACACCTTC
clone_size: -; d_call: TRBD1; v_call: TRBV27; j_call: TRBJ2-7; cdr3_aa: CASSPYWDRAYEQYF; cdr3_nt: TGTGCCAGCAGTCCCTATTGGGACAGAGCCTACGAGCAGTACTTC
clone_size: many; d_call: -; v_call: TRBV4-1; j_call: TRBJ1-2; cdr3_aa: CASSQNLGTTNYGYTF; cdr3_nt: TGCGCCAGCAGCCAGAACCTGGGGACGACCAACTATGGCTACACCTTC
clone_size: -; d_call: TRBD2; v_call: TRBV3-1; j_call: TRBJ2-7; cdr3_aa: CASSQTSGSLHEQYF; cdr3_nt: TGTGCCAGCAGCCAGACTAGCGGGAGTCTCCACGAGCAGTACTTC
clone_size: few; d_call: TRBD2; v_call: TRBV25-1; j_call: TRBJ2-1; cdr3_aa: CASSGGISGRITYNEQFF; cdr3_nt: TGTGCCAGCAGTGGAGGGATTAGCGGGAGAATCACCTACAATGAGCAGTTCTTC
clone_size: few; d_call: -; v_call: TRBV5-1; j_call: TRBJ2-7; cdr3_aa: CASRDGTWAPYEQYF; cdr3_nt: TGCGCCAGCAGGGATGGGACTTGGGCTCCGTACGAGCAGTACTTC
clone_size: few; d_call: -; v_call: TRBV6-2/TRBV6-3; j_call: TRBJ2-1; cdr3_aa: CASRRYYSYNEQFF; cdr3_nt: TGTGCCAGCAGACGGTATTACTCCTACAATGAGCAGTTCTTC
clone_size: few; d_call: TRBD1; v_call: TRBV2; j_call: TRBJ2-5; cdr3_aa: CASSAGGEETQYF; cdr3_nt: TGTGCCAGCAGTGCAGGGGGAGAAGAGACCCAGTACTTC
clone_size: -; d_call: -; v_call: TRBV25-1; j_call: TRBJ2-6; cdr3_aa: CAGQDSGANVLTF; cdr3_nt: TGTGCCGGGCAGGACTCTGGGGCCAACGTCCTGACTTTC
clone_size: -; d_call: -; v_call: TRBV28; j_call: TRBJ1-4; cdr3_aa: CASSLWNWYTNEKLFF; cdr3_nt: TGTGCCAGCAGTTTATGGAATTGGTACACTAATGAAAAACTGTTTTTT
clone_size: -; d_call: -; v_call: TRBV6-5; j_call: TRBJ1-5; cdr3_aa: CASSRVSGFRSNQPQHF; cdr3_nt: TGTGCCAGCAGTAGGGTTTCAGGTTTTCGGAGCAATCAGCCCCAGCATTTT
clone_size: -; d_call: -; v_call: TRBV27; j_call: TRBJ1-1; cdr3_aa: CASRWLNTEAFF; cdr3_nt: TGTGCCAGCAGGTGGCTGAACACTGAAGCTTTCTTT
clone_size: many; d_call: -; v_call: TRBV6-1; j_call: TRBJ1-2; cdr3_aa: CASSGRDTLYGYTF; cdr3_nt: TGTGCCAGCAGTGGAAGAGACACCCTCTATGGCTACACCTTC
clone_size: many; d_call: -; v_call: TRBV5-6; j_call: TRBJ1-3; cdr3_aa: CASRSSGGMENTIYF; cdr3_nt: TGTGCCAGCAGATCCTCGGGAGGGATGGAAAACACCATATATTTT
clone_size: -; d_call: -; v_call: TRBV7-9; j_call: TRBJ1-3; cdr3_aa: CASSLEAGNTIYF; cdr3_nt: TGTGCCAGCAGCTTAGAGGCTGGAAACACCATATATTTT
clone_size: -; d_call: -; v_call: TRBV5-1; j_call: TRBJ2-5; cdr3_aa: CASSRRDSGQETQYF; cdr3_nt: TGCGCCAGCAGCCGGCGGGATAGCGGACAAGAGACCCAGTACTTC